These 21 T cell receptor beta chains originate from one sample sequenced in a study of somatic mutations in cytotoxic T cells in rheumatoid arthritis. The method was immunoSEQ multiplex PCR; TCRdb's version includes in-frame clones alone and lacks a portion of them. The table has around 20,000 clones, over 80% seen once. Sequenced sample: CD8+ T cells sorted from blood. The receptors were sampled from an adult with rheumatoid arthritis.

V and J are TRBV5-4 and TRBJ2-3; 9 bases line up with TRBD2. The trim removed 0 bases at V and 0 bases at J, leaving 8 bases unmatched. CDR1 and CDR2 from the germline V gene are SGHNT and YYREEE (reference sequence). This CDR3 is 18 amino acids long. This CDR3 is CASSLGLAGWSSTDTQYF. The CDR3 nucleotides are TGTGCCAGCAGCTTGGGGCTAGCGGGATGGTCTAGCACAGATACGCAGTATTTT. Full variable domain (rest looked up from reference TRBV5-4 and TRBJ2-3): ETGVTQSPTHLIKTRGQQVTLRCSSQSGHNTVSWYQQALGQGPQFIFQYYREEENGRGNFPPRFSGLQFPNYSSELNVNALELDDSALYLCASSLGLAGWSSTDTQYFGPGTRLTVL.

This chain joins TRBV7-3 and TRBJ2-1; TRBD2 matches 9 bases. J lost 0 bases, V lost 4 bases, and 4 bases had no gene match. The length of the CDR3 is 16 residues. Germline CDR1 and CDR2: SGHTA and FQGTGA. The CDR3 protein is CASSYLAGSSYNEQFF. CDR3 in DNA: TGTGCCAGCAGCTACCTAGCGGGAAGCTCCTACAATGAGCAGTTCTTC.

The V call is TRBV6-1, the J call TRBJ1-6, with D hard to call. The CDR3 is 11 residues long. Between the trimmed V and J ends, which lost 3 bases and 6 bases, there was a span of 0 bases. CDR1 is MNHNS and CDR2 is SASEGT in the germline V gene. This CDR3 is CASSDNSPLHF. The DNA of the CDR3 is TGTGCCAGCAGTGATAATTCACCCCTCCACTTT.

V gene TRBV9 combines with J gene TRBJ2-5; D might be TRBD2 (6 bases). Germline values: CDR1 SGDLS, CDR2 YYNGEE. Trimming removed 4 bases at V and 2 bases at J, with 12 bases between. This CDR3 spans 14 amino acids. The CDR3 sequence: CASSPTSQQETQYF. In DNA, the CDR3 is TGTGCCAGCAGCCCGACTAGTCAACAAGAGACCCAGTACTTC.

This clone was detected a few times. The chain recombines TRBV7-3 with TRBJ2-1; 9 positions agree with TRBD2. The CDR3 totals 15 residues. V gave up 3 bases and J gave up 6 bases; unmatched junction bases: 6. Germline V gene sequence: CDR1 SGHTA, CDR2 FQGTGA. The DNA for the CDR3 is TGTGCCAGCAGCTTGGCGGGAGGGCCAATCAATGAGCAGTTCTTC. Translating it yields CASSLAGGPINEQFF.

This chain joins TRBV15 and TRBJ2-3; possibly TRBD2 for D (6 bases). This CDR3 has 13 residues. Germline values: CDR1 LNHNV, CDR2 YYDKDF (reference sequence). V gave up 1 base and J gave up 13 bases, with 15 bases separating them. The CDR3 reads CATSRGGVEVKYF. The CDR3 nucleotides are TGTGCCACCAGCAGAGGGGGGGTGGAAGTTAAGTATTTT.

The rearrangement joins TRBV9 to TRBJ2-5; 8 nucleotides agree with TRBD1. Trimming at V came to 0 bases and at J to 4 bases, leaving 5 bases not matched to a gene. Per germline, CDR1 SGDLS and CDR2 YYNGEE. The CDR3 runs 15 residues. The CDR3 nucleotides read TGTGCCAGCAGCGTAGTGGACAGGGAAGGAGAGACCCAGTACTTC. It encodes CASSVVDREGETQYF.

The chain joins TRBV6-1 to TRBJ1-5; D is possibly TRBD1 (5 bases). The CDR3 is 16 residues long. CDR1 MNHNS and CDR2 SASEGT come from the germline V gene. Trimming took off 3 bases at V and 2 bases at J, with 14 bases between the two ends. The CDR3 sequence: CASSDDGAGRNQPQHF. In DNA form, the CDR3 reads TGTGCCAGCAGTGACGATGGGGCGGGGCGCAATCAGCCCCAGCATTTT.

V usage is TRBV25-1 and J usage is TRBJ1-1; TRBD1 is a possible D gene (5 bases). The CDR3 has 13 residues. Germline V gene sequence: CDR1 MGHDK, CDR2 SYGVNS. V was pared by 8 bases and J by 3 bases, with 13 bases between. DNA for the CDR3: TGTGCCAGCCGAGACAGATCACACACTGAAGCTTTCTTT. This gives the protein CASRDRSHTEAFF.

DNA of the CDR3: TGTGCCAGCAGCTTAGGGACAGGGAGAAGCACAGATACGCAGTATTTT. It specifies CASSLGTGRSTDTQYF. This chain links TRBV11-3 with TRBJ2-3, with TRBD1 identical over 8 bases. Germline CDR1 SGHNT, CDR2 YENEEA. CDR3 length: 16 residues. The trim removed 1 base at V and 0 bases at J, leaving 3 bases unmatched. Variable domain in full (rest from reference TRBV11-3 and TRBJ2-3): EAGVVQSPRYKIIEKKQPVAFWCNPISGHNTLYWYLQNLGQGPELLIRYENEEAVDDSQLPKDRFSAERLKGVDSTLKIQPAELGDSAVYLCASSLGTGRSTDTQYFGPGTRLTVL.

The chain carries TRBV7-6 and TRBJ2-5, with 11 bases lining up with TRBD2. The CDR3 contains 15 residues. V was clipped by 2 bases and J by 4 bases; unmatched bases: 3. In germline, CDR1 is SGHVS, CDR2 FNYEAQ. The CDR3 DNA reads as TGTGCCAGCAGCTTACTAGGACTAGCGGGAGAGACCCAGTACTTC. Translation gives CASSLLGLAGETQYF.

The V gene is TRBV6-6, the J gene TRBJ2-7, with TRBD1 as a possible D gene (6 bases). The V gene's germline CDR1 is MNHNY and CDR2 SVGAGI (reference sequence). The germline V and J ends were trimmed by 6 bases and 6 bases, with 12 bases remaining between them. The CDR3 covers 12 residues. The CDR3: CASSPGDTEQYF. DNA for the CDR3: TGTGCCAGCAGCCCCGGGGACACCGAGCAGTACTTC.

This clone was recorded a few times. The chain joins TRBV7-9 to TRBJ1-3, with TRBD1 identical over 7 bases. J was trimmed by 1 base and V by 2 bases; bases with no gene match: 5. This CDR3 region has 16 residues. CDR1 is SEHNR, CDR2 FQNEAQ, per germline (reference sequence). The CDR3: CASSLRTGESGNTIYF. CDR3 nucleotides: TGTGCCAGCAGCTTACGAACAGGGGAGTCTGGAAACACCATATATTTT.

This chain joins TRBV19 and TRBJ2-1; D is possibly TRBD2 (5 bases). This CDR3 region has 13 residues. Germline-derived CDR1 and CDR2 are LNHDA and SQIVND (reference sequence). The V end was cut by 3 bases, the J end by 8 bases, with 11 bases between. The CDR3 region has the DNA TGTGCCAGTAGTATTACTAGTGAAGATGAGCAGTTCTTC. As protein: CASSITSEDEQFF. The full variable domain, completed using reference TRBV19 and TRBJ2-1, is DGGITQSPKYLFRKEGQNVTLSCEQNLNHDAMYWYRQDPGQGLRLIYYSQIVNDFQKGDIAEGYSVSREKKESFPLTVTSAQKNPTAFYLCASSITSEDEQFFGPGTRLTVL.

The gene calls are TRBV7-9 and TRBJ2-7; D ambiguous. CDR1 and CDR2 from the germline V gene are SEHNR and FQNEAQ (reference sequence). Trimming left V 5 bases short and J 1 base short, with 12 bases between. This CDR3 is built from 14 residues. The DNA of the CDR3 is TGTGCCAGCAGCCCGAGTCAGGAGTCCTACGAGCAGTACTTC. Translated, it gives CASSPSQESYEQYF.

Regarding this clone: Germline and junction disagree at one end, which may indicate a read error. This chain links TRBV20-1 with TRBJ1-2; D call uncertain. Looked up from germline, CDR1 is DFQATT and CDR2 is SNEGSKA (reference sequence). This CDR3 region has 11 residues. The CDR3: CSAGTPGGPSF. The DNA of the CDR3 is TGCAGTGCTGGTACCCCGGGTGGTCCCTCCTTC.

J is TRBJ2-1 and V is TRBV7-9; 14 bases fit TRBD2. Per germline, CDR1 SEHNR and CDR2 FQNEAQ (reference sequence). CDR3 length equals 15 residues. V trimming: 5 bases; J trimming: 7 bases; junction bases outside the gene matches: 4. CDR3 in amino acids: CASSPRTSGRNEQFF. The DNA for the CDR3 is TGTGCCAGCAGCCCTCGGACTAGCGGGAGGAATGAGCAGTTCTTC. The full variable domain, in which reference TRBV7-9 and TRBJ2-1 provide the parts outside the CDR3, is DTGVSQNPRHKITKRGQNVTFRCDPISEHNRLYWYRQTLGQGPEFLTYFQNEAQLEKSRLLSDRFSAERPKGSFSTLEIQRTEQGDSAMYLCASSPRTSGRNEQFFGPGTRLTVL.

V gene TRBV6-5 combines with J gene TRBJ2-2; D unclear. Germline V lookup: CDR1 MNHEY, CDR2 SVGAGI. The CDR3 length is 14 residues. V was shortened by 0 bases and J by 6 bases, with 8 bases between the two germline ends. CDR3: CASSYSKLSGELFF. CDR3 coding DNA: TGTGCCAGCAGTTACTCTAAGTTATCCGGGGAGCTGTTTTTT.

The chain couples TRBV11-3 to TRBJ1-1; D uncertain. Per the germline V gene, CDR1 is SGHNT and CDR2 is YENEEA. The CDR3 contains 11 residues. Trimming cost V 5 bases and J 6 bases, with 7 bases left between them. The CDR3 nucleotides read TGTGCCAGCAGCCGCGGCGCTGAAGCTTTCTTT. This encodes CASSRGAEAFF.

This clone has a single count. The chain couples TRBV6-5 to TRBJ2-1; D unresolved. CDR3 length: 12 residues. The germline CDR1 and CDR2 sequences are MNHEY and SVGAGI. V lost 6 bases and J 7 bases, leaving 10 bases between the germline ends. The CDR3 DNA sequence: TGTGCCAGCAGCCCCGGCCGTAATGAGCAGTTCTTC. It yields the protein CASSPGRNEQFF.

The chain combines TRBV2 with TRBJ2-5; TRBD1 or TRBD2 may be the D gene (5 bases each). Between the trimmed V and J ends, which lost 6 bases and 2 bases, there was a span of 13 bases. The CDR3 is 14 amino acids. CDR1 and CDR2 (germline): SNHLY, FYNNEI. The CDR3 nucleotides are TGTGCCAGCAGCATCCGGGACCAACAAGAGACCCAGTACTTC. Amino acids: CASSIRDQQETQYF.